These T cell receptor beta chains were read from a single sample in a study of blood T cell repertoires in COVID-19. Profiled with immunoSEQ multiplex PCR; TCRdb holds only in-frame clones, not every one. The sample lists under 200,000 clones, about 85% seen once, with 4% to 5% in the top ten. Sequencing input: peripheral blood. The receptors here all came from a woman at least 80 years old with acute or convalescent COVID-19. Each CDR3 is given with its conserved first and last residue. The order of the fields is V gene, D gene, clone size, J gene, CDR3 length, CDR3 DNA, CDR3 protein. The D gene is left open where the match is weak. The listing skips clone size in some rows; elsewhere it reads once, few, many or a size class.

>TRBV28|-|-|TRBJ2-5|11
TGTGCCAGCAGGGCAGAAGAGACCCAGTACTTC
CASRAEETQYF
>TRBV6-5|TRBD1|-|TRBJ1-1|15
TGTGCCAGCAGGCCTTCTTCCAGGGGGCACACTGAAGCTTTCTTT
CASRPSSRGHTEAFF
>TRBV7-9|TRBD2|-|TRBJ2-3|16
TGTGCCAGCAGCTTAAGGCTAGCGGGAACCGCAGATACGCAGTATTTT
CASSLRLAGTADTQYF
>TRBV7-2|-|-|TRBJ1-1|16
TGTGCCAGCAGCTTATTTGAAAATAACATGAACACTGAAGCTTTCTTT
CASSLFENNMNTEAFF
>TRBV6-5|-|few|TRBJ1-6|14
TGTGCCAGCAGGGGGAGCTCCTATAATTCACCCCTCCACTTT
CASRGSSYNSPLHF
>TRBV3-1/TRBV3-2|-|-|TRBJ1-2|13
TGTGCCAGCAGCCAGCAGGCGAACTATGGCTACACCTTC
CASSQQANYGYTF
>TRBV5-6|-|-|TRBJ1-6|12
TGTGCCAGCAGCCTGGTAGCATCACCCCTCCACTTT
CASSLVASPLHF
>TRBV2|-|-|TRBJ1-2|14
TGTGCCAGCAGTGTGAACGCTCTGTCTAGAAGCTACACCTTC
CASSVNALSRSYTF
>TRBV6-5|-|-|TRBJ1-2|15
TGTGCCAGCAGTCCCTCCGGGGAGCTGATTAATGGCTACACCTTC
CASSPSGELINGYTF
>TRBV5-1|TRBD1|-|TRBJ2-3|16
TGCGCCAGCAGCCCCGTCCTTCGACAGGGGACAGATACGCAGTATTTT
CASSPVLRQGTDTQYF
>TRBV28|-|-|TRBJ1-2|13
TGTGCCAGCAGTTTATCAGGCCTCTATGGCTACACCTTC
CASSLSGLYGYTF
>TRBV7-9|-|once|TRBJ1-2|15
TGTGCCAGCAGTTTTGGACAGATTGAATTCTATGGCTACACCTTC
CASSFGQIEFYGYTF
>TRBV5-1|-|-|TRBJ2-7|14
TGCGCCAGCAGCTTGCTTACAGGGAACTACGAGCAGTACTTC
CASSLLTGNYEQYF
>TRBV4-3|TRBD2|-|TRBJ2-3|15
TGCGCCAGCAGTCCCGGGACTAGCCCTACAGATACGCAGTATTTT
CASSPGTSPTDTQYF
>TRBV4-2|-|-|TRBJ1-1|13
TGTGCCAGCAGCCACGTAGACAGCACTGAAGCTTTCTTT
CASSHVDSTEAFF
>TRBV11-2|-|-|TRBJ2-7|16
TGTGCCAGCAGCTTTCGATTACTAGGGTTACGGGACGAGCAGTACTTC
CASSFRLLGLRDEQYF
>TRBV12-3/TRBV12-4|-|-|TRBJ2-3|12
TGTGCCAGCAGTTTTCCGGAGAATACGCAGTATTTT
CASSFPENTQYF
>TRBV6-2/TRBV6-3|TRBD2|once|TRBJ2-2|19
TGTGCCAGCAGTTATTCTCTTCGGACTAGCGGGAGCGGGATGCGGGAGCTGTTTTTT
CASSYSLRTSGSGMRELFF
>TRBV14|TRBD2|-|TRBJ2-1|16
TGTGCCAGCAGCCAAGATGCGGGAGTTATCTACAATGAGCAGTTCTTC
CASSQDAGVIYNEQFF
>TRBV24-1|TRBD1|few|TRBJ1-2|16
TGTGCCACCAGTGATTTGCCAGGACAGGGCGATTATGGCTACACCTTC
CATSDLPGQGDYGYTF
>TRBV10-2|-|-|TRBJ1-2|15
TGCGCCAGCACTAACAATCGGGGGGGTGACTATGGCTACACCTTC
CASTNNRGGDYGYTF
>TRBV5-1|TRBD1|-|TRBJ2-3|12
TGCGCCAGCAGCCTGACAGGGGGCACGCAGTATTTT
CASSLTGGTQYF
>TRBV19|TRBD2|-|TRBJ2-7|15
TGTGCCAGTAGCCGAAACTTAGCGGGACTATACGAGCAGTACTTC
CASSRNLAGLYEQYF
>TRBV11-2|-|-|TRBJ2-4|11
TGTGCCAGCAGCTTGGGCAACATTCAGTACTTC
CASSLGNIQYF
>TRBV3-1/TRBV3-2|-|-|TRBJ2-7|16
TGTGCCAGCAGCCAAGATAATAGGTTGAGGAGGTACGAGCAGTACTTC
CASSQDNRLRRYEQYF
>TRBV4-2|TRBD1|-|TRBJ1-4|16
TGTGCCAGCAGCCTAGAAACGGGACAGGGTCGGGAAAAACTGTTTTTT
CASSLETGQGREKLFF
>TRBV10-3|-|-|TRBJ1-3|15
TGTGCCATCAGTGAGTCGGCAGGCTCTGGAAACACCATATATTTT
CAISESAGSGNTIYF
>TRBV28|-|-|TRBJ1-2|16
TGTGCCAGCAGTTCCTTAGGCGGCCCCCGTAACTATGGCTACACCTTC
CASSSLGGPRNYGYTF
>TRBV11-2|-|-|TRBJ1-5|14
TGTGCCAGCAGCTTAGTCAGGGTCGGGCAGCCCCAGCATTTT
CASSLVRVGQPQHF
>TRBV7-2|TRBD1|-|TRBJ1-3|17
TGTGCCAGCAGTTCCAGGGGGCTAGCGCGCTCTGGAAACACCATATATTTT
CASSSRGLARSGNTIYF
>TRBV28|TRBD1|-|TRBJ1-4|15
TGTGCCAGCAGTTTCCTAGGGGGCAGTATTGAAAAACTGTTTTTT
CASSFLGGSIEKLFF
>TRBV5-1|TRBD1|few|TRBJ2-6|18
TGCGCCAGCAGCTTGGAGAGGACAGGGGGCTCTGGGGCCAACGTCCTGACTTTC
CASSLERTGGSGANVLTF
>TRBV3-1/TRBV3-2|TRBD1|-|TRBJ1-5|14
TGTGCCAGCAGCTCAGGGACAGGGGCGCAGCCCCAGCATTTT
CASSSGTGAQPQHF
>TRBV6-5|-|-|TRBJ1-3|16
TGTGCCAGCAGTTACTCAGGACAGCCATCTGGAAACACCATATATTTT
CASSYSGQPSGNTIYF
>TRBV9|-|-|TRBJ2-7|12
TGTGCCAGCAACGGGGAATCCTACGAGCAGTACTTC
CASNGESYEQYF
>TRBV6-1|-|-|TRBJ2-7|14
TGTGCCAGCAGTGATAGTCGGGGGTCCTACGAGCAGTACTTC
CASSDSRGSYEQYF
>TRBV14|TRBD1|-|TRBJ1-6|16
TGTGCCAGCAGCCGAACAGGGGATCAGGCGACATACCCCCTCCACTTT
CASSRTGDQATYPLHF
>TRBV15|-|few|TRBJ1-5|12
TGTGCCACCAGCAGACCTAACCAGCCCCAGCATTTT
CATSRPNQPQHF
>TRBV5-1|TRBD2|-|TRBJ2-3|18
TGCGCCAGCAGCTCACATGCCCTAGCGGGGAATCGGGGCCATGCGCAGTATTTT
CASSSHALAGNRGHAQYF